This is a list of T cell receptor beta chains from one sample in a study of blood T cell repertoires in COVID-19. Sequenced by immunoSEQ multiplex PCR; TCRdb stores in-frame clones only, minus some. Of fewer than 250,000 clones listed, about nine tenths are singletons. Sequenced input: peripheral blood. The source of these receptors is an older woman with acute or convalescent COVID-19. CDR3s include the opening cysteine and the closing phenylalanine or tryptophan. D genes are given only for firm matches. A row's size may be missing; if present it is once, few, many or a size class.

>TRBV19|NA|TRBJ1-2|NA
CASRGLERANYGYTF
TGTGCCAGTAGGGGTCTGGAGAGAGCTAACTATGGCTACACCTTC
>TRBV27|NA|TRBJ2-1|TRBD2
CASSTWGLAGESSYNEQFF
TGTGCCAGCAGTACATGGGGACTAGCGGGAGAGAGCTCCTACAATGAGCAGTTCTTC
>TRBV28|NA|TRBJ1-5|NA
CASSPTGQSHQPQHF
TGTGCCAGCAGTCCGACGGGACAATCACATCAGCCCCAGCATTTT
>TRBV5-6|few|TRBJ1-4|NA
CASSLPGSNEKLFF
TGTGCCAGCAGCTTGCCAGGGTCTAATGAAAAACTGTTTTTT
>TRBV28|NA|TRBJ2-1|TRBD1
CASSSPSTGFREQFF
TGTGCCAGCAGCTCTCCCTCGACAGGGTTCAGGGAGCAGTTCTTC
>TRBV3-1/TRBV3-2|NA|TRBJ2-7|TRBD2
CASSAVGGAYEQYF
TGTGCCAGCAGCGCCGTGGGGGGGGCCTACGAGCAGTACTTC
>TRBV5-4|once|TRBJ2-1|TRBD2
CASSYGTSGVIYNEQFF
TGTGCCAGCAGTTATGGGACTAGCGGGGTTATATACAATGAGCAGTTCTTC
>TRBV7-2|NA|TRBJ2-3|NA
CASSFDSSRDTQYF
TGTGCCAGCAGCTTTGACTCCTCGAGAGATACGCAGTATTTT
>TRBV11-3|few|TRBJ1-1|NA
CASSFDSRFTEAFF
TGTGCCAGCAGCTTTGATTCACGGTTCACTGAAGCTTTCTTT
>TRBV19|NA|TRBJ2-2|TRBD1
CASRSLGTGETGELFF
TGTGCCAGTCGCTCGCTGGGGACAGGGGAGACCGGGGAGCTGTTTTTT
>TRBV6-2/TRBV6-3|NA|TRBJ1-6|NA
CASSYSRVLHF
TGTGCCAGCAGTTACTCCCGCGTGCTCCACTTT
>TRBV19|NA|TRBJ1-2|NA
CASIDIGMDYGYTF
TGTGCCAGTATTGACATCGGGATGGACTATGGCTACACCTTC
>TRBV4-1|NA|TRBJ2-5|TRBD2
CASSNARGGEETQYF
TGCGCCAGCAGCAATGCCCGGGGAGGGGAAGAGACCCAGTACTTC
>TRBV25-1|NA|TRBJ2-7|NA
CASSGTVQPYEQYF
TGTGCCAGCAGTGGGACAGTACAACCCTACGAGCAGTACTTC
>TRBV3-1/TRBV3-2|NA|TRBJ1-1|NA
CASSRGASTEAFF
TGTGCCAGCAGCCGTGGGGCAAGCACTGAAGCTTTCTTT
>TRBV6-6|once|TRBJ1-4|NA
CASRLVDEKLFF
TGTGCCAGCAGGCTAGTGGATGAAAAACTGTTTTTT
>TRBV6-5|NA|TRBJ2-5|NA
CASTSNRGGETQYF
TGTGCCAGCACTAGTAACAGGGGGGGAGAGACCCAGTACTTC
>TRBV2|NA|TRBJ2-1|TRBD2
CASSRGLAPFF
TGTGCCAGCAGTAGGGGACTAGCGCCGTTCTTC
>TRBV5-1|few|TRBJ1-4|TRBD1
CASSLSRGQGSNEKLFF
TGCGCCAGCAGCCTCTCCCGGGGACAGGGATCTAATGAAAAACTGTTTTTT
>TRBV6-1|NA|TRBJ1-6|NA
CASSEFKSSYNSPLHF
TGTGCCAGCAGTGAATTCAAGAGCTCCTATAATTCACCCCTCCACTTT
>TRBV14|NA|TRBJ2-5|NA
CASSQDVPQETQYF
TGTGCCAGCAGCCAAGACGTTCCTCAAGAGACCCAGTACTTC
>TRBV28|NA|TRBJ2-7|TRBD1
CASSFADRGLNEQYF
TGTGCCAGCAGTTTCGCGGACAGGGGGCTGAACGAGCAGTACTTC
>TRBV6-5|NA|TRBJ2-7|TRBD2
CASRRTGTSGYEQYF
TGTGCCAGCAGGCGTACCGGGACTAGCGGTTACGAGCAGTACTTC
>TRBV6-4|NA|TRBJ2-3|TRBD2
CASKPTSGGALDTQYF
TGTGCCAGCAAGCCAACTAGCGGGGGGGCCCTGGATACGCAGTATTTT
>TRBV10-3|once|TRBJ2-7|TRBD1
CAISGDRGTYEQYF
TGTGCCATCAGTGGGGACAGGGGGACCTACGAGCAGTACTTC
>TRBV7-6|once|TRBJ2-7|TRBD2
CASGTSGGTSYEQYF
TGTGCCAGCGGAACTAGCGGGGGGACCTCCTACGAGCAGTACTTC
>TRBV11-3|NA|TRBJ2-7|NA
CASSLSTTGYEQYF
TGTGCCAGCAGCTTATCAACTACCGGTTACGAGCAGTACTTC
>TRBV28|few|TRBJ2-1|TRBD2
CASSLRAGDYNEQFF
TGTGCCAGCAGTTTGCGAGCGGGGGATTACAATGAGCAGTTCTTC
>TRBV20-1|NA|TRBJ1-5|NA
CSARATSAQHF
TGCAGTGCTAGAGCCACCTCGGCCCAGCATTTT
>TRBV6-5|NA|TRBJ2-7|TRBD1
CASSYWGQGDYEQYF
TGTGCCAGCAGTTACTGGGGACAGGGGGACTACGAGCAGTACTTC
>TRBV4-2|NA|TRBJ2-1|TRBD2
CASSHLPGEREGRNEQFF
TGTGCCAGCAGCCACTTACCGGGCGAGCGGGAGGGCCGCAATGAGCAGTTCTTC
>TRBV6-6|NA|TRBJ1-4|NA
CASSYGGANNEKLFF
TGTGCCAGCAGTTACGGCGGGGCAAATAATGAAAAACTGTTTTTT
>TRBV27|NA|TRBJ2-2|TRBD2
CASSPRGAGVTGELFF
TGTGCCAGCAGTCCCCGCGGGGCGGGAGTTACCGGGGAGCTGTTTTTT
>TRBV2|NA|TRBJ2-7|NA
CASSRTGPYEQYF
TGTGCCAGCAGTAGAACAGGGCCCTACGAGCAGTACTTC
>TRBV27|NA|TRBJ1-2|NA
CASSRGQNYGYTF
TGTGCCAGCAGCCGCGGACAGAACTATGGCTACACCTTC
>TRBV3-1/TRBV3-2|NA|TRBJ2-3|TRBD2
CASSQDMAGGPLDTQYF
TGTGCCAGCAGCCAAGATATGGCGGGGGGGCCTTTAGATACGCAGTATTTT
>TRBV7-2|NA|TRBJ1-4|TRBD1
CASSNTGGREKLFF
TGTGCCAGCAGCAACACAGGGGGTCGTGAAAAACTGTTTTTT
>TRBV9|NA|TRBJ2-7|TRBD1
CASSVGTGGLGEQYF
TGTGCCAGCAGCGTAGGGACAGGGGGTCTTGGCGAGCAGTACTTC
>TRBV18|NA|TRBJ2-2|NA
CASSPTVPANTGELFF
TGTGCCAGCTCACCAACTGTTCCCGCGAACACCGGGGAGCTGTTTTTT
>TRBV28|NA|TRBJ2-3|TRBD2
CASSPGTSGRTQYF
TGTGCCAGCAGTCCCGGGACTAGCGGGAGGACGCAGTATTTT
>TRBV7-2|NA|TRBJ2-7|NA
CASSLSTDAYEQYF
TGTGCCAGCAGCTTAAGCACTGATGCCTACGAGCAGTACTTC
>TRBV19|NA|TRBJ1-1|NA
CAGYQGPSKTEAFF
TGTGCCGGCTACCAGGGGCCGTCTAAAACTGAAGCTTTCTTT
>TRBV3-1/TRBV3-2|once|TRBJ2-1|TRBD2
CASSQDPGTTYNEQFF
TGTGCCAGCAGCCAAGACCCAGGGACTACCTACAATGAGCAGTTCTTC
>TRBV9|once|TRBJ1-2|NA
CASRGGNYGYTF
TGTGCCAGCAGGGGAGGGAACTATGGCTACACCTTC
>TRBV6-5|few|TRBJ1-1|TRBD1
CASNKPGQRNTEAFF
TGTGCCAGCAATAAACCGGGACAGAGGAACACTGAAGCTTTCTTT